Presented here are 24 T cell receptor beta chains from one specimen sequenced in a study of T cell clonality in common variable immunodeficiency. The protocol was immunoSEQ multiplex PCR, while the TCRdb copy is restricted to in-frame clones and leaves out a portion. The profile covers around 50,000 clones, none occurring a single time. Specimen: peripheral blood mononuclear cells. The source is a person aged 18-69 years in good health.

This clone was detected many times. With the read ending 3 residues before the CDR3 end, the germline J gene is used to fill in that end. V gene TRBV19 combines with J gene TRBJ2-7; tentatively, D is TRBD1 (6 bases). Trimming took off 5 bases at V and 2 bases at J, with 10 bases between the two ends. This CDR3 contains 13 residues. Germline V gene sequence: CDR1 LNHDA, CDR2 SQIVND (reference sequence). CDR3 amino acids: CASSLDSTYEQYF. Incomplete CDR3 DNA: TGTGCCAGTAGTTTGGACAGTACCTACGAG.

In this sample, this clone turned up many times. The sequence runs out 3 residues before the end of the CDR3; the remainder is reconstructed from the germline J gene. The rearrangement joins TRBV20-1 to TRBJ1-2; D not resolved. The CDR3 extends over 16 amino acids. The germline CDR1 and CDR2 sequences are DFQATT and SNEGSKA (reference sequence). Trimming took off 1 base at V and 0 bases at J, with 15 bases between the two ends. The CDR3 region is CSARGESEGSNYGYTF. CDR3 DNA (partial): TGCAGTGCTAGAGGTGAAAGTGAGGGTTCTAACTATGGC.

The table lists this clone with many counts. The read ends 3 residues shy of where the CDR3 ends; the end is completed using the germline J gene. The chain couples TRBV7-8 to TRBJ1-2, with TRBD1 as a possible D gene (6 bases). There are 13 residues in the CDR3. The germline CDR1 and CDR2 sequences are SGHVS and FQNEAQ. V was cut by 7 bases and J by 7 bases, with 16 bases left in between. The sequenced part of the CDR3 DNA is TGTGCCAGCACCGTACAGACAGGAAGTGGC. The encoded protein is CASTVQTGSG. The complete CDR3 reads CASTVQTGSGYTF. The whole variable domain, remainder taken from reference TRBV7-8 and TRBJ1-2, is GAGVSQSPRYKVAKRGQDVALRCDPISGHVSLFWYQQALGQGPEFLTYFQNEAQLDKSGLPSDRFFAERPEGSVSTLKIQRTQQEDSAVYLCASTVQTGSGYTFGSGTRLTVV.

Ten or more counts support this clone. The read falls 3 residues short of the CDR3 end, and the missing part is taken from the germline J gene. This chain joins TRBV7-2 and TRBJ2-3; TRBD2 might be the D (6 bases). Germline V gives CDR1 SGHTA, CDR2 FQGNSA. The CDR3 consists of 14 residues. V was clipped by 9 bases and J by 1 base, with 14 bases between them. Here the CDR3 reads CARTLASGTDTQYF. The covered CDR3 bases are TGTGCCAGGACTCTAGCTAGCGGCACAGATACG.

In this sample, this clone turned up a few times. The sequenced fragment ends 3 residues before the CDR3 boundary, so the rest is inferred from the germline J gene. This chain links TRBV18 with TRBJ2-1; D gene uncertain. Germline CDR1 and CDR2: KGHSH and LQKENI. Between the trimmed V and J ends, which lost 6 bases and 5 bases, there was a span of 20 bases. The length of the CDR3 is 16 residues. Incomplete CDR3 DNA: TGTGCCAGCTCCCCGGAGCAGACCTACCGGGACAATGAG. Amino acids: CASSPEQTYRDNE. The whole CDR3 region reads CASSPEQTYRDNEQFF.

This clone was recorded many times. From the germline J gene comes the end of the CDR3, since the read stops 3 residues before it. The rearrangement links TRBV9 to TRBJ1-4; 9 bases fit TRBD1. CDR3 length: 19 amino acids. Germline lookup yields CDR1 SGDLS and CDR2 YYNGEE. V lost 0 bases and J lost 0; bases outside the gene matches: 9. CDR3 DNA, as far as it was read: TGTGCCAGCAGCGTAGGACCGGGACAGGGAGTTACAACTAATGAAAAA. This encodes CASSVGPGQGVTTNEK. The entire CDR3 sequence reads CASSVGPGQGVTTNEKLFF.

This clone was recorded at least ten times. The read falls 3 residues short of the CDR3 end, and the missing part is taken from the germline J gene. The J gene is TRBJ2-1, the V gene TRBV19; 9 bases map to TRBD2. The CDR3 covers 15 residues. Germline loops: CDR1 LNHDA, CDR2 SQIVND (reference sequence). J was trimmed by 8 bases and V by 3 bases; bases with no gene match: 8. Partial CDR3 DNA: TGTGCCAGTAGTATGATGGTAGCGGGAGATGATGAG. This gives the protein CASSMMVAGDDE. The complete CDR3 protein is CASSMMVAGDDEQFF.

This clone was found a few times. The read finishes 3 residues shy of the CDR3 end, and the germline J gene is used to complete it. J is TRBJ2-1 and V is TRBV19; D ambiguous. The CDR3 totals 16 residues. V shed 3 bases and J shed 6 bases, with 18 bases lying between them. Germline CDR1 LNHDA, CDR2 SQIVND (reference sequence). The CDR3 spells CASSIAWASSGNEQFF. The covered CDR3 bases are TGTGCCAGTAGTATTGCGTGGGCCTCCTCTGGCAATGAG.

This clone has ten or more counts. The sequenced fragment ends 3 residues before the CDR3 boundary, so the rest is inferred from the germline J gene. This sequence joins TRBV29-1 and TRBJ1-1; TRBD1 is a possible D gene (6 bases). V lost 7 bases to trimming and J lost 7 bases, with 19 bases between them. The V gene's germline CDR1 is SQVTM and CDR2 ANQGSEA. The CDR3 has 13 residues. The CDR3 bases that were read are TGCAGCGCCTCGCGATCACAGGGAGGTGAA. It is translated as CSASRSQGGE. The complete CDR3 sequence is CSASRSQGGEAFF.

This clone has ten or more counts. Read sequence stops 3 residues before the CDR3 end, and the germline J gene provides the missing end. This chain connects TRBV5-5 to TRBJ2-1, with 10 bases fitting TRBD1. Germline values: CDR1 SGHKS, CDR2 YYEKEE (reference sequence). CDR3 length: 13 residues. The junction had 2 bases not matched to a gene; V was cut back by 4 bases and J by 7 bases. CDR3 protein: CASSGTGVNEQFF. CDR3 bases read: TGTGCCAGCAGCGGGACAGGGGTTAATGAG.

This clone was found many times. This chain's CDR3 is CSARDSSGVGEQYF. The CDR3 bases that were read are TGCAGTGCTAGAGATTCCTCCGGGGTGGGCGAG. The chain employs TRBV20-1 and TRBJ2-7, with D maybe TRBD2 (5 bases). From the germline J gene comes the end of the CDR3, since the read stops 3 residues before it. The CDR3 loop spans 14 amino acids. With 0 bases removed from V and 6 bases from J, the gap between germline ends came to 15 bases. The germline V gene has CDR1 DFQATT and CDR2 SNEGSKA (reference sequence).

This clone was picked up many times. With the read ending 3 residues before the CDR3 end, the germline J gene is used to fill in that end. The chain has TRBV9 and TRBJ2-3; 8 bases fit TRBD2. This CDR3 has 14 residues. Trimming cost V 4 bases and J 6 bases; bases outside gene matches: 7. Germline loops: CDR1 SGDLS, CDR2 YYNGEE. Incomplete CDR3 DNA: TGTGCCAGCAGCCCAGCGGGGGTGGGGGATACG. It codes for CASSPAGVGDT. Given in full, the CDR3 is CASSPAGVGDTQYF. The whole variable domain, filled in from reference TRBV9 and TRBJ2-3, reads DSGVTQTPKHLITATGQRVTLRCSPRSGDLSVYWYQQSLDQGLQFLIQYYNGEERAKGNILERFSAQQFPDLHSELNLSSLELGDSALYFCASSPAGVGDTQYFGPGTRLTVL.

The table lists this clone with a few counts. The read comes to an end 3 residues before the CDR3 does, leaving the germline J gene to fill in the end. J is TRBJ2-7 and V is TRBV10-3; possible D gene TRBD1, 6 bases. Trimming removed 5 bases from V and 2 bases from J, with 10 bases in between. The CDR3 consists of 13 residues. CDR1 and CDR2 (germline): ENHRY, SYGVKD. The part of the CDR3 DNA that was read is TGTGCCATCAGTTGGGACAAGGCCTACGAG. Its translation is CAISWDKAYE. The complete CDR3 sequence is CAISWDKAYEQYF.

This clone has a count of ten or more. Incomplete CDR3 DNA: TGTGCCAGTAGTATTGGGGGGGATGAG. Translated: CASSIGGDE. The full CDR3 sequence reads CASSIGGDEQFF. The chain has TRBV19 and TRBJ2-1; 7 bases agree with TRBD2. The read gets to within 3 residues of the CDR3 end, and the germline J gene fills in the rest. Germline CDR1 is LNHDA and CDR2 is SQIVND (reference sequence). Trimming at V came to 3 bases and at J to 8 bases, leaving 1 base not matched to a gene. This CDR3 is 12 amino acids long.

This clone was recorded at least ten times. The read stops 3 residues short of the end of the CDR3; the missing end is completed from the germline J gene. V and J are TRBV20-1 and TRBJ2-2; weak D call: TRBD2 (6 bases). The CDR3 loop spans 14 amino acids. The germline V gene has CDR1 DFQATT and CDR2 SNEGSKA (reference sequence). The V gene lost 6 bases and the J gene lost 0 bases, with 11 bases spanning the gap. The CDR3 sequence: CSAEGPANTGELFF. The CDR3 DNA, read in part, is TGCAGTGCGGAGGGCCCGGCGAACACCGGGGAG.

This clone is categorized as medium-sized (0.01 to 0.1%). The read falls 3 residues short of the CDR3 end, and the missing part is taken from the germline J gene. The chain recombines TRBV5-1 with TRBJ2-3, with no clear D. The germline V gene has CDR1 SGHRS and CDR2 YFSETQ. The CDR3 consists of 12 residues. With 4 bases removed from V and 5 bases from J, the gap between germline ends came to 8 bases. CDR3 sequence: CASSPVGDTQYF. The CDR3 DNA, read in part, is TGCGCCAGCAGCCCCGTCGGAGATACG.

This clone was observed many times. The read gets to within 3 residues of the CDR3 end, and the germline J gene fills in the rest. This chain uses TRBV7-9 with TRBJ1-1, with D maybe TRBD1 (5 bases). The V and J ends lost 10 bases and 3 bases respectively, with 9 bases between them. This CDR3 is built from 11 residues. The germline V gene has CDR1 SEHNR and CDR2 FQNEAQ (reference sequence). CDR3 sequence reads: CATQGDTEAFF. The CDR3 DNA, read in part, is TGTGCCACCCAGGGTGACACTGAA.

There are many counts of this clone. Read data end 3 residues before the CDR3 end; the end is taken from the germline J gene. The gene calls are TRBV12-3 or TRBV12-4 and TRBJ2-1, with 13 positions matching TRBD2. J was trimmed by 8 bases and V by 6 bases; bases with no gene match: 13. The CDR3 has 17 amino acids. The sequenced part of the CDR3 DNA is TGTGCCAGCAGCTGGGGGGGACGGACTAGCGGGAGCTATGAG. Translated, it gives CASSWGGRTSGSYE. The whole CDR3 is CASSWGGRTSGSYEQFF.

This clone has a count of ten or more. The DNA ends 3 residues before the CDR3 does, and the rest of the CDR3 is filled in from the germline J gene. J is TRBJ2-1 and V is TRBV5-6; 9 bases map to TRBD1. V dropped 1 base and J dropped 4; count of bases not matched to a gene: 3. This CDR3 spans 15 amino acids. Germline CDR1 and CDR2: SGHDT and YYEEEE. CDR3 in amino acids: CASSLMGTGYNEQFF. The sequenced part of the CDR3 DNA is TGTGCCAGCAGCTTGATGGGGACAGGGTACAATGAG.

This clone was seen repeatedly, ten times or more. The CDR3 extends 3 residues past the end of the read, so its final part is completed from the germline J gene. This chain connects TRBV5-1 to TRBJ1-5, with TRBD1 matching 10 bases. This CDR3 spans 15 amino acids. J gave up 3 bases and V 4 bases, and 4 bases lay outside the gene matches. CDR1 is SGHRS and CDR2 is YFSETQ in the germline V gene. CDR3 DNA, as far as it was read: TGCGCCAGCAGCCACGGGACAGGGGACAATCAGCCC. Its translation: CASSHGTGDNQP. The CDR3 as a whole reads CASSHGTGDNQPQHF. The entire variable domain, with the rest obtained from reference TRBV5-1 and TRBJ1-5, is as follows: KAGVTQTPRYLIKTRGQQVTLSCSPISGHRSVSWYQQTPGQGLQFLFEYFSETQRNKGNFPGRFSGRQFSNSRSEMNVSTLELGDSALYLCASSHGTGDNQPQHFGDGTRLSIL.

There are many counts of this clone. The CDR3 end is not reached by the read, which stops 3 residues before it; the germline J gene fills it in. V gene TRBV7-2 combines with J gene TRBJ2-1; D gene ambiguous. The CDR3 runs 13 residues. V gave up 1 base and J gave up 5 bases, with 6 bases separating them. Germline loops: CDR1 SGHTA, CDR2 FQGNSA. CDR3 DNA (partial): TGTGCCAGCAGCTTAGGACTTAACAATGAG. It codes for CASSLGLNNE. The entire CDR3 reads CASSLGLNNEQFF.

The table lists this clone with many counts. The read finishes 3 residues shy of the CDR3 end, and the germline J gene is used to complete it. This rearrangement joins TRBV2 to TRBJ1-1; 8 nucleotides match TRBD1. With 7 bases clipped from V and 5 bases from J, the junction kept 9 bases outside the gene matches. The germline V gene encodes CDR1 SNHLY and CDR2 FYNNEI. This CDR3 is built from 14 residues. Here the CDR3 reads CASTQGQAITEAFF. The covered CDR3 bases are TGTGCCAGCACCCAGGGACAGGCGATTACTGAA.

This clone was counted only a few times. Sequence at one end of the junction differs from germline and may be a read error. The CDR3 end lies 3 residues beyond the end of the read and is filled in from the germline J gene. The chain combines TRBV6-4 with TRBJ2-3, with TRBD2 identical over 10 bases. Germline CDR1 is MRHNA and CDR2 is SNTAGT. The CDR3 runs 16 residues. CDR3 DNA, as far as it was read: TGTGCCAGCTCCAGAGATAGCGGGAGGATCACAGATGCG. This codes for CASSRDSGRITDA. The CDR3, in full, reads CASSRDSGRITDAQYF.

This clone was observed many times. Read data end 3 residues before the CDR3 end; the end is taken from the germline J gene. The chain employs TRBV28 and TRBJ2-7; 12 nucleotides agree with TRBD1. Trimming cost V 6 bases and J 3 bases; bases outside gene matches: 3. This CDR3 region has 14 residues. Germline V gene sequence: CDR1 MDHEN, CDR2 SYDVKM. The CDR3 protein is CASRWDRGLYEQYF. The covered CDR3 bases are TGTGCCAGCAGATGGGACAGGGGGCTCTACGAG.